What follows are 25 T cell receptor beta chains derived from one specimen sequenced in a study of Ad26.COV2.S vaccination and SARS-CoV-2 variants. The protocol was immunoSEQ multiplex PCR, while the TCRdb copy is restricted to in-frame clones and leaves out a portion. The sample lists 300,000 to 350,000 clones, 70% to 90% occurring once. The treatment is: about 20 received Ad26.COV2.S at low or high dose, single or two shots; about five received placebo; per-sample allocation not given. Each sample was drawn 63 days after the first injection (of vaccine or placebo). Material: peripheral blood, obtained in a trial of Ad26.COV2.S vaccine versus placebo. These receptors were taken from a person aged 18-60 years who received the Ad26.COV2.S COVID-19 vaccine or a placebo.

In its sample, this clone was seen a few times. This chain joins TRBV11-2 and TRBJ1-3; D may be TRBD1 (5 bases). Per the germline V gene, CDR1 is SGHAT and CDR2 is FQNNGV. V was cut by 1 base and J by 2 bases, with 12 bases left in between. The CDR3 is 16 residues long. The CDR3 loop is CASSLVRGRTGNTIYF. DNA for the CDR3: TGTGCCAGCAGCTTAGTGCGGGGGAGGACTGGAAACACCATATATTTT.

The chain has TRBV15 and TRBJ2-4; weak D call: TRBD1 (5 bases). The CDR3 length is 16 residues. Germline V gene lookup returns CDR1 LNHNV and CDR2 YYDKDF (reference sequence). Trimming took off 0 bases at V and 6 bases at J, with 15 bases between the two ends. For the CDR3, the DNA is TGTGCCACCAGCAGAGACACGACAGCCGCCCGAAACATTCAGTACTTC. It specifies CATSRDTTAARNIQYF.

The chain recombines TRBV21-1 with TRBJ2-1; the table's D call, TRBD1, was not checked against the DNA. TRBV21-1 is designated a pseudogene. The CDR3 runs to 19 residues. The CDR3 nucleotides are TGTGCCAGCAGCGAAAAGGACTATTTCCGGGACAGGGAGTCGGATGAGCAGTTCTTC. Residues: CASSEKDYFRDRESDEQFF.

The V and J genes are TRBV21-1 and TRBJ1-1; the table gives TRBD1 as D, unverified against the DNA. TRBV21-1 is a pseudogene. The CDR3 is 17 residues long. In nucleotides, the CDR3 is TGTGCCAGCAGCAAAGCGGATTTTCGGCAGGGAAACACTGAAGCTTTCTTT. This gives the protein CASSKADFRQGNTEAFF.

About this clone itself: This CDR3 is also generated by other DNA sequences in the sample. The rearrangement links TRBV18 to TRBJ1-5; D is unclear. Looked up from germline, CDR1 is KGHSH and CDR2 is LQKENI. V lost 3 bases to trimming and J lost 2 bases, with 8 bases between them. The CDR3 is 14 residues long. The CDR3 loop is CASSPGQGNQPQHF. CDR3 coding DNA: TGTGCCAGCTCACCTGGGCAGGGCAATCAGCCCCAGCATTTT.

V usage is TRBV27 and J usage is TRBJ2-6; D is undetermined. The V gene lost 4 bases and the J gene lost 0 bases, with 10 bases spanning the gap. There are 16 residues in the CDR3. Germline V gene sequence: CDR1 MNHEY, CDR2 SMNVEV (reference sequence). CDR3 region: CASSSNTDSGANVLTF. The CDR3 DNA is TGTGCCAGCAGTTCAAACACTGACTCTGGGGCCAACGTCCTGACTTTC.

V usage is TRBV18 and J usage is TRBJ2-7, with 7 positions matching TRBD1. J was trimmed by 4 bases and V by 3 bases; bases with no gene match: 6. The CDR3 sequence is 14 residues long. CDR1 and CDR2 from the germline V gene are KGHSH and LQKENI. CDR3 DNA sequence: TGTGCCAGCTCACCCTCACAGGGGCCTTACGAGCAGTACTTC. It yields the protein CASSPSQGPYEQYF. The entire variable domain, with the rest obtained from reference TRBV18 and TRBJ2-7, is as follows: NAGVMQNPRHLVRRRGQEARLRCSPMKGHSHVYWYRQLPEEGLKFMVYLQKENIIDESGMPKERFSAEFPKEGPSILRIQQVVRGDSAAYFCASSPSQGPYEQYFGPGTRLTVT.

This chain links TRBV5-1 with TRBJ2-5, with no clear D. Trimming shortened V by 1 base and J by 1 base, and 5 bases separated the two germline ends. Germline loops: CDR1 SGHRS, CDR2 YFSETQ. CDR3 size: 13 residues. This chain's CDR3 is CASSLPSQETQYF. The DNA for the CDR3 is TGCGCCAGCAGCTTGCCCTCCCAAGAGACCCAGTACTTC.

The chain recombines TRBV6-1 with TRBJ2-7, with no clear D. The germline V and J ends were trimmed by 2 bases and 4 bases, with 9 bases remaining between them. The CDR3 length is 13 residues. From germline, CDR1 is MNHNS and CDR2 SASEGT. The CDR3 protein is CASSENRGYEQYF. The CDR3 DNA is TGTGCCAGCAGTGAAAACAGAGGATACGAGCAGTACTTC.

The gene calls are TRBV30 and TRBJ1-1; D remains ambiguous. The germline CDR1 and CDR2 sequences are GTSNPN and SVGIG (reference sequence). With 0 bases removed from V and 7 bases from J, the gap between germline ends came to 12 bases. CDR3 length: 13 amino acids. The CDR3: CAWSVLTLGEAFF. The CDR3 nucleotides read TGTGCCTGGAGTGTATTGACCCTCGGTGAAGCTTTCTTT.

V is TRBV27 and J is TRBJ2-1; a possible D gene is TRBD1 (6 bases). V was trimmed by 0 bases and J by 7 bases, leaving 13 bases between them. Germline CDR1 MNHEY, CDR2 SMNVEV (reference sequence). CDR3 size: 15 residues. CDR3 nucleotides: TGTGCCAGCAGTTTATCGAGGACAGTCCGTAATGAGCAGTTCTTC. Protein: CASSLSRTVRNEQFF.

The chain uses TRBV25-1 and TRBJ1-1; no definite D call. The CDR3 has 13 residues. V was clipped by 2 bases and J by 9 bases, with 13 bases between them. The germline gives CDR1 MGHDK, CDR2 SYGVNS. CDR3 DNA sequence: TGTGCCAGCAGTGAAGGAGGAAGAGAACAAGCTTTCTTT. Its translation: CASSEGGREQAFF. Full variable domain (rest looked up from reference TRBV25-1 and TRBJ1-1): EADIYQTPRYLVIGTGKKITLECSQTMGHDKMYWYQQDPGMELHLIHYSYGVNSTEKGDLSSESTVSRIRTEHFPLTLESARPSHTSQYLCASSEGGREQAFFGQGTRLTVV.

The rearrangement uses TRBV19 and TRBJ1-1, with unresolved D. The CDR3 runs to 9 residues. Germline assignment: CDR1 LNHDA and CDR2 SQIVND (reference sequence). CDR3 loop: CAPSGRAFF. CDR3 nucleotides: TGTGCACCAAGTGGTCGAGCTTTCTTT.

The V gene is TRBV5-1, the J gene TRBJ1-1; no definite D call. V was trimmed by 0 bases and J by 11 bases, leaving 17 bases between them. Germline V gene data show CDR1 as SGHRS and CDR2 as YFSETQ. This CDR3 is built from 14 residues. CDR3 in DNA: TGCGCCAGCAGCTTGGGTGGGGAAGCCACCGCGGCTTTCTTT. Its translation is CASSLGGEATAAFF. The full variable domain, rest sourced from reference TRBV5-1 and TRBJ1-1, is KAGVTQTPRYLIKTRGQQVTLSCSPISGHRSVSWYQQTPGQGLQFLFEYFSETQRNKGNFPGRFSGRQFSNSRSEMNVSTLELGDSALYLCASSLGGEATAAFFGQGTRLTVV.

For the CDR3, the DNA is TGTGCCAGTATCGACACGACAGTCGATCAGCCCCAGCATTTT. Its translation: CASIDTTVDQPQHF. V and J are TRBV19 and TRBJ1-5, with a possible D match to TRBD1 (5 bases). Trimming took 7 bases from V and 5 from J, leaving 15 bases between them. This CDR3 contains 14 residues. Germline CDR1 reads LNHDA; CDR2 reads SQIVND (reference sequence).

The genes are TRBV9 and TRBJ1-3; D is possibly TRBD1 (6 bases). Trimming pared 3 bases from V and 0 bases from J, leaving 13 bases between. CDR1 is SGDLS and CDR2 is YYNGEE in the germline V gene. This CDR3 has 16 amino acids. CDR3 coding DNA: TGTGCCAGCAGCGCTGGGGACAACAACTCTGGAAACACCATATATTTT. This encodes CASSAGDNNSGNTIYF.

This clone has a handful of counts. This sequence joins TRBV4-2 and TRBJ1-5; 9 positions match TRBD1. Germline lookup yields CDR1 LGHNA and CDR2 YNFKEQ. The CDR3 length is 16 residues. Trimming took 3 bases from V and 2 from J; bases not matched to a gene: 5. The CDR3 reads CASSQATGGRNQPQHF. The CDR3 DNA reads as TGTGCCAGCAGCCAGGCGACAGGGGGTCGCAATCAGCCCCAGCATTTT.

This chain links TRBV9 with TRBJ2-7; D gene unclear. This CDR3 has 14 amino acids. V was trimmed by 0 bases and J by 2 bases, leaving 9 bases between them. The V gene's germline CDR1 is SGDLS and CDR2 YYNGEE. This CDR3 reads CASSVGADTYEQYF. The CDR3 DNA follows: TGTGCCAGCAGCGTAGGCGCGGATACCTACGAGCAGTACTTC. The full variable domain, in which reference TRBV9 and TRBJ2-7 provide the parts outside the CDR3, is DSGVTQTPKHLITATGQRVTLRCSPRSGDLSVYWYQQSLDQGLQFLIQYYNGEERAKGNILERFSAQQFPDLHSELNLSSLELGDSALYFCASSVGADTYEQYFGPGTRLTVT.

The chain is built from TRBV19 and TRBJ2-7, with D unclear. The CDR3 contains 13 residues. Germline V lookup: CDR1 LNHDA, CDR2 SQIVND (reference sequence). Trimming cost V 1 base and J 3 bases, with 7 bases left between them. This CDR3 is CASSIAQGYEQYF. The CDR3 region has the DNA TGTGCCAGTAGTATAGCCCAAGGCTACGAGCAGTACTTC.

This clone was observed a handful of times. The chain links TRBV2 to TRBJ1-6; D may be TRBD1 (6 bases). Trimming removed 3 bases from V and 4 bases from J, with 10 bases in between. The CDR3 has 15 amino acids. The germline gives CDR1 SNHLY, CDR2 FYNNEI. The DNA for the CDR3 is TGTGCCAGCAGTGAGCAGGGGCGATATAATTCACCCCTCCACTTT. It is translated as CASSEQGRYNSPLHF.

The chain uses TRBV29-1 and TRBJ2-3; TRBD1 matches at 9 bases. V lost 7 bases to trimming and J lost 3 bases; unmatched junction nucleotides: 14. Germline CDR1 is SQVTM and CDR2 is ANQGSEA. The CDR3 sequence is 16 residues long. For the CDR3, the DNA is TGCAGCGCCACTTCTTTTACCGGGACAGGGACAGATACGCAGTATTTT. Translation: CSATSFTGTGTDTQYF.

The V call is TRBV29-1, the J call TRBJ2-5; D tentatively reads TRBD1 or TRBD2 (5 bases each). The germline CDR1 and CDR2 sequences are SQVTM and ANQGSEA. There are 17 residues in the CDR3. The V end lost 1 base, the J end lost 4 bases, and 22 bases lay between the germline ends. The CDR3 DNA is TGCAGCGTTGAAGTGGTTACGAGGGGCAAGAGGCGAGAGACCCAGTACTTC. This translates into CSVEVVTRGKRRETQYF. The full variable domain, completed using reference TRBV29-1 and TRBJ2-5, is SAVISQKPSRDICQRGTSLTIQCQVDSQVTMMFWYRQQPGQSLTLIATANQGSEATYESGFVIDKFPISRPNLTFSTLTVSNMSPEDSSIYLCSVEVVTRGKRRETQYFGPGTRLLVL.

Only a few counts were recorded for this clone. V and J are TRBV30 and TRBJ1-2, with 8 bases identical to TRBD1. CDR1 and CDR2 from the germline V gene are GTSNPN and SVGIG (reference sequence). After removal of 1 base from V and 4 bases from J, the junction contained 20 bases not matched to a gene. The CDR3 totals 19 residues. CDR3 sequence reads: CAWSGYPEDRGGLIYGYTF. The CDR3 DNA sequence: TGTGCCTGGAGTGGATACCCTGAAGACAGGGGCGGATTGATCTATGGCTACACCTTC.

The chain couples TRBV6-2 or TRBV6-3 to TRBJ2-5; tentatively, D is TRBD2 (5 bases). The CDR3 contains 17 residues. CDR1 is MNHEY and CDR2 is SVGEGT in the germline V gene. The V and J ends lost 2 bases and 3 bases respectively, with 19 bases between them. CDR3 coding DNA: TGTGCCAGCAGTTACGACCCCTCTCGGCTCGGGGAAGAGACCCAGTACTTC. Protein sequence: CASSYDPSRLGEETQYF.

This chain uses TRBV19 with TRBJ2-5, with 15 bases lining up with TRBD2. This CDR3 spans 18 amino acids. Germline CDR1 and CDR2: LNHDA and SQIVND (reference sequence). V gave up 4 bases and J gave up 5 bases; unmatched junction bases: 11. CDR3 region: CASSTGLAGGMKMETQYF. The DNA of the CDR3 is TGTGCCAGTAGTACGGGACTAGCGGGGGGCATGAAGATGGAGACCCAGTACTTC.